One T cell receptor (beta chain) is described in this entry. Its antigen specificity is not known. Base qualities were left out, and no much larger clone turns up one base away. Deletion took 2 bases off V and 1 base off J, with a span of 12 bases between the germline ends. CDR1 and CDR2 (SGHRS, YFSETQ) derive from the germline V gene. Spanning cysteine to phenylalanine, the CDR3 consists of 15 amino acids. Only the CDR3 portion is preserved as DNA: 45 bases, with reading frame beginning at the first base. The method behind the library was PCR. The data were produced on an Illumina HiSeq 2500. To normalize quantification of the TCRbeta repertoire, the TCR libraries were built with molecular barcoding that relied on unique molecular identifiers. Starting from the raw public reads, TCRdb applied fastp trimming at Q25, assembled clones with MiXCR and retained in-frame beta chains. Rows merge per CDR3 protein into single entries with the most common DNA and genes. The sample table shows around 600,000 distinct CDR3 sequences, and roughly 15% are seen once. Approximately 1% of the sample rests with the top ten.

This sample is drawn from a study of T-cell reconstitution after alpha-beta-depleted transplantation in children (dated by TCRdb to 2016 to 2017). For the study in its entirety: The study quantitatively tracked T-cell immune reconstitution after TCRalphabeta/CD19-depleted allogeneic hematopoietic cell transplantation in children using TCR repertoire profiling.

This sample comprised PBMCs from the stem cell graft donor, obtained from the stem cell graft. The chain joins TRBV5-1 to TRBJ1-1; too little of a D gene remains to name it. This TCR was sampled from a human donor who donated a stem cell graft to a child with acute myeloid leukemia. The nucleotide sequence reads TGCGCCAGCAGCTTTAATCCGGGTACGAACACTGAAGCTTTCTTT. The encoded protein is CASSFNPGTNTEAFF.